These 32 T cell receptor beta chains were all obtained from the same sample, sequenced in a study of T-cell memory formation after mild COVID-19. TCRdb ran MiXCR on the 5' RACE reads and lists one entry per CDR3 protein. Of 350,000 or so distinct CDR3 sequences in the sample, 21% were seen once. The sample was PBMCs or a T cell subset sorted from them (not recorded which). The receptors originated from an adult woman who had mild COVID-19 (a few samples of this study predate the infection). Cell type and time point are not known.

This clonotype was counted only a few times. This chain connects TRBV4-1 to TRBJ2-5, with D perhaps TRBD2 (7 bases). This CDR3 is built from 14 residues. Trimming took 7 bases from V and 5 from J, leaving 17 bases between them. The germline V gene encodes CDR1 MGHRA and CDR2 YSYEKL. The CDR3 loop reads CASNVGGVEETQYF. The CDR3 DNA reads as TGCGCCAGCAATGTAGGGGGGGTCGAGGAGACCCAGTACTTC.

This clonotype showed up just a few times. This sequence joins TRBV7-9 and TRBJ2-1; TRBD2 agrees at 9 bases. The trim removed 3 bases at V and 5 bases at J, leaving 14 bases unmatched. This CDR3 comprises 18 residues. Germline V lookup: CDR1 SEHNR, CDR2 FQNEAQ (reference sequence). CDR3 nucleotide sequence: TGTGCCAGCAGCTTGTTGGGGCTAATAGCGGGAGCGGACAATGAGCAGTTCTTC. Translating gives CASSLLGLIAGADNEQFF.

The V and J genes are TRBV30 and TRBJ2-1; 11 bases are a match to TRBD2. Trimming removed 0 bases from V and 5 bases from J; junction bases left unmatched: 12. Germline-derived CDR1 and CDR2 are GTSNPN and SVGIG (reference sequence). The CDR3 runs 18 residues. Here the CDR3 reads CAWSVVVAGGYGDNEQFF. The DNA of the CDR3 is TGTGCCTGGAGTGTTGTCGTAGCGGGAGGGTATGGGGACAATGAGCAGTTCTTC.

The chain carries TRBV25-1 and TRBJ2-2; a possible D gene is TRBD2 (6 bases). The CDR3 has 15 residues. Germline CDR1 MGHDK, CDR2 SYGVNS. Trimming took off 3 bases at V and 7 bases at J, with 15 bases between the two ends. The CDR3 sequence is CASSDVSGSLGELFF. The CDR3 DNA reads TGTGCCAGCAGTGATGTTAGCGGTTCCCTCGGGGAGCTGTTTTTT.

This clonotype was recorded many times. The rearrangement uses TRBV28 and TRBJ2-3, with unresolved D. V was clipped by 4 bases and J by 0 bases, with 11 bases between them. CDR1 MDHEN and CDR2 SYDVKM come from the germline V gene. The CDR3 totals 15 residues. The CDR3 region is CASSSIVISTDTQYF. The CDR3 nucleotides are TGTGCCAGCAGTTCGATTGTTATTAGCACAGATACGCAGTATTTT.

The CDR3 sequence is CASSEVGGSYNEQFF. CDR3 DNA: TGTGCCAGCAGCGAAGTGGGGGGGTCCTACAATGAGCAGTTCTTC. The V call is TRBV9, the J call TRBJ2-1; TRBD2 aligns across 7 bases. V was pared by 3 bases and J by 1 base, with 4 bases of the junction left unmatched. Germline V gene data show CDR1 as SGDLS and CDR2 as YYNGEE. This CDR3 is 15 amino acids long.

This clonotype showed up many times. This chain links TRBV24-1 with TRBJ2-7, with TRBD1 matching 8 bases. CDR3 length: 13 residues. Unmatched junction bases numbered 1, after V lost 4 bases and J lost 3 bases. Germline CDR1 KGHDR, CDR2 SFDVKD. The CDR3 here is CATSETGGYEQYF. The CDR3 DNA sequence: TGTGCCACCAGTGAAACAGGGGGCTACGAGCAGTACTTC.

The V and J genes are TRBV10-3 and TRBJ2-3, with 8 bases that match TRBD1. This CDR3 spans 12 amino acids. Per germline, CDR1 ENHRY and CDR2 SYGVKD. With V trimmed by 10 bases and J by 5 bases, 5 bases remained unmatched. CDR3 coding DNA: TGTGCCACCTCAGGGGGCAGAGATACGCAGTATTTT. Protein product: CATSGGRDTQYF.

This clonotype was counted between two and nine times. The chain is built from TRBV5-1 and TRBJ1-6, with no clear D. In germline, CDR1 is SGHRS, CDR2 YFSETQ. The CDR3 runs to 15 residues. V lost 0 bases, J lost 7 bases, and 11 bases lay in between. CDR3 nucleotides: TGCGCCAGCAGCTTGGGTGGGAGAAGGAATTCACCCCTCCACTTT. This codes for CASSLGGRRNSPLHF.

The V call is TRBV29-1, the J call TRBJ2-2, with D possibly matching TRBD1 (6 bases). The germline V and J ends were trimmed by 7 bases and 9 bases, with 12 bases remaining between them. The germline V gene has CDR1 SQVTM and CDR2 ANQGSEA. The CDR3 runs 11 residues. Written as DNA, the CDR3 is TGCAGCGCCAGGGACAACTGGGAGCTGTTTTTT. It is translated as CSARDNWELFF.

This clonotype occurred many times. The chain combines TRBV7-8 with TRBJ1-4; 8 bases are a match to TRBD1. Germline V gives CDR1 SGHVS, CDR2 FQNEAQ. The V gene end was trimmed by 5 bases and the J gene end by 8 bases; junction bases not matched to a gene: 13. This CDR3 comprises 16 residues. The CDR3 region is CASSPLVRGPGEKLFF. Written as DNA, the CDR3 is TGTGCCAGCAGCCCACTGGTCAGGGGGCCAGGAGAAAAACTGTTTTTT.

This clonotype was observed a handful of times. In DNA form, the CDR3 reads TGTGCCAGCAGCATAGGGGGGATGGCCGGGGAGCTGTTTTTT. Translation: CASSIGGMAGELFF. V and J are TRBV7-9 and TRBJ2-2; D could derive from TRBD1 or TRBD2 (6 bases each). V lost 5 bases, J lost 6 bases, and 13 bases lay in between. This CDR3 spans 14 amino acids. Germline-derived CDR1 and CDR2 are SEHNR and FQNEAQ (reference sequence).

This clonotype occurred a few times. The rearrangement links TRBV11-2 to TRBJ2-2; D not certain. CDR3 length: 16 residues. The V end was cut by 3 bases, the J end by 0 bases, with 11 bases between. Per germline, CDR1 SGHAT and CDR2 FQNNGV. CDR3 sequence (DNA): TGTGCCAGCAGCTTCCGACGGCAGGCGAACACCGGGGAGCTGTTTTTT. Translating it yields CASSFRRQANTGELFF.

This sequence joins TRBV4-2 and TRBJ2-7, with 13 bases that match TRBD2. After removal of 1 base from V and 7 bases from J, the junction contained 4 bases not matched to a gene. Per germline, CDR1 LGHNA and CDR2 YNFKEQ. This CDR3 region has 15 residues. CDR3 sequence reads: CASSQGLAGGFEQYF. CDR3 nucleotides: TGTGCCAGCAGCCAAGGACTAGCGGGAGGTTTTGAGCAGTACTTC.

V usage is TRBV6-5 and J usage is TRBJ2-6; 7 bases fit TRBD2. This CDR3 is 17 amino acids long. V shed 7 bases and J 0 bases; nucleotides not matched to a gene: 9. The germline V gene encodes CDR1 MNHEY and CDR2 SVGAGI. CDR3 nucleotides: TGTGCCAGCACCTCCGGGAGGATCACCTCTGGGGCCAACGTCCTGACTTTC. Translation gives CASTSGRITSGANVLTF.

This clonotype was recorded many times. This chain uses TRBV20-1 with TRBJ1-2; the D gene is possibly TRBD1 (6 bases). The CDR3 consists of 12 residues. V gave up 1 base and J gave up 6 bases, with 9 bases separating them. From germline, CDR1 is DFQATT and CDR2 SNEGSKA (reference sequence). CDR3 protein: CSARVPGDGYTF. DNA for the CDR3: TGCAGTGCTAGAGTCCCAGGGGATGGCTACACCTTC.

This clonotype has more than one count but fewer than ten. The chain recombines TRBV27 with TRBJ2-1, with 14 nucleotides matching TRBD2. Unmatched junction bases numbered 7, after V lost 2 bases and J lost 7 bases. From germline, CDR1 is MNHEY and CDR2 SMNVEV (reference sequence). There are 17 residues in the CDR3. The CDR3 loop reads CASSLKWTSGGLNEQFF. The CDR3 DNA is TGTGCCAGCAGTTTAAAGTGGACTAGCGGGGGGTTAAATGAGCAGTTCTTC.

This chain connects TRBV12-3 or TRBV12-4 to TRBJ1-1; possible D gene TRBD1, 5 bases. The CDR3 has 14 residues. V lost 7 bases and J lost 0, with 12 bases in between. The CDR3 region has the DNA TGTGCCAGCACCCCGTCAGGGATGAACACTGAAGCTTTCTTT. Translation: CASTPSGMNTEAFF.

V usage is TRBV20-1 and J usage is TRBJ2-6; D not certain. The CDR3 has 13 residues. CDR1 DFQATT and CDR2 SNEGSKA come from the germline V gene (reference sequence). Deletions cut 3 bases from V and 1 base from J, with 4 bases between. The CDR3 loop is CSARVSGANVLTF. CDR3 nucleotides: TGCAGTGCTAGGGTGTCTGGGGCCAACGTCCTGACTTTC.

The CDR3 spells CASSLWDRVGNEQFF. The CDR3 bases are TGTGCCAGCAGCTTATGGGACAGGGTGGGCAATGAGCAGTTCTTC. V gene TRBV7-9 combines with J gene TRBJ2-1; 9 bases agree with TRBD1. Germline trimming cut 2 bases from V and 6 bases from J; bases unmatched to any gene: 5. The germline V gene has CDR1 SEHNR and CDR2 FQNEAQ (reference sequence). The CDR3 spans 15 residues.

The chain joins TRBV25-1 to TRBJ2-3, with D perhaps assigned TRBD1 or TRBD2 (6 bases each). V dropped 7 bases and J dropped 5 bases, with 13 bases sitting between them. The CDR3 is 13 residues long. The germline V gene encodes CDR1 MGHDK and CDR2 SYGVNS. The CDR3 coding sequence is TGTGCCAGCAATGGCGGAGGGGGAGATACGCAGTATTTT. This gives the protein CASNGGGGDTQYF.

The chain carries TRBV29-1 and TRBJ2-3; 9 bases map to TRBD2. The length of the CDR3 is 15 residues. CDR1 is SQVTM and CDR2 is ANQGSEA in the germline V gene. V gave up 4 bases and J gave up 2 bases; unmatched junction bases: 7. In DNA, the CDR3 is TGCAGCGTTGGGCTTAGCGGGAGCCCCACAGATACGCAGTATTTT. Residues: CSVGLSGSPTDTQYF.

There are a few counts of this clonotype. The chain combines TRBV6-6 with TRBJ2-3; 7 bases agree with TRBD2. Germline CDR1 and CDR2: MNHNY and SVGAGI (reference sequence). V dropped 8 bases and J dropped 3; count of bases not matched to a gene: 14. This CDR3 is 16 amino acids long. The CDR3 DNA follows: TGTGCCAGCTCCACCTCCTCGGGGAGGGATACAGATACGCAGTATTTT. It specifies CASSTSSGRDTDTQYF.

This clonotype occurred a few times. The V and J genes are TRBV10-3 and TRBJ2-7; 8 nucleotides line up with TRBD2. Germline V gene data show CDR1 as ENHRY and CDR2 as SYGVKD. V gave up 4 bases and J gave up 1 base; unmatched junction bases: 6. CDR3 length equals 15 residues. This chain's CDR3 is CAISVSGTSSYEQYF. The CDR3 DNA sequence: TGTGCCATCAGTGTCTCCGGGACTAGTTCCTACGAGCAGTACTTC.

The CDR3 here is CASSTRPAGTDTQYF. CDR3 sequence (DNA): TGTGCCAGCAGCACCCGACCGGCGGGTACAGATACGCAGTATTTT. V usage is TRBV7-8 and J usage is TRBJ2-3; tentatively, D is TRBD2 (5 bases). Germline V gene lookup returns CDR1 SGHVS and CDR2 FQNEAQ. Between the trimmed V and J ends, which lost 5 bases and 3 bases, there was a span of 15 bases. The CDR3 runs to 15 residues. Using reference TRBV7-8 and TRBJ2-3 for the parts outside the CDR3, the full variable domain is GAGVSQSPRYKVAKRGQDVALRCDPISGHVSLFWYQQALGQGPEFLTYFQNEAQLDKSGLPSDRFFAERPEGSVSTLKIQRTQQEDSAVYLCASSTRPAGTDTQYFGPGTRLTVL.

V gene TRBV24-1 combines with J gene TRBJ2-3; D uncertain. Trimming cost V 0 bases and J 4 bases, with 4 bases left between them. The germline CDR1 and CDR2 sequences are KGHDR and SFDVKD. The CDR3 consists of 13 residues. In nucleotides, the CDR3 is TGTGCCACCAGTGATTTGATCGCAGATACGCAGTATTTT. Protein product: CATSDLIADTQYF.

This clonotype was seen just once. The rearrangement joins TRBV6-5 to TRBJ2-1; 9 nucleotides line up with TRBD1. The CDR3 is made up of 17 amino acids. V lost 0 bases and J lost 7; bases outside the gene matches: 10. Germline V lookup: CDR1 MNHEY, CDR2 SVGAGI. CDR3 in DNA: TGTGCCAGCAGTTACTCGAGTCAGGACAGGGGAGGTAATGAGCAGTTCTTC. Amino acid sequence: CASSYSSQDRGGNEQFF.

This chain joins TRBV3-1 and TRBJ1-1; no reliable D call. Trimming removed 3 bases at V and 6 bases at J, with 11 bases between. The CDR3 is made up of 13 amino acids. Germline-derived CDR1 and CDR2 are LGHDT and YNNKEL (reference sequence). In DNA form, the CDR3 reads TGTGCCAGCAGCCAGGCAGAGGGAGCTGAAGCTTTCTTT. It specifies CASSQAEGAEAFF.

This clonotype turned up a few times. The rearrangement joins TRBV4-2 to TRBJ2-7; 16 nucleotides align to TRBD2. This CDR3 comprises 17 residues. The junction had 8 bases not matched to a gene; V was cut back by 0 bases and J by 9 bases. Germline V gene sequence: CDR1 LGHNA, CDR2 YNFKEQ. Written as DNA, the CDR3 is TGTGCCAGCAGCCAAGATGGGACTAGCGGGAGGGTGTTGGGGCAGTACTTC. It specifies CASSQDGTSGRVLGQYF.

V and J are TRBV5-1 and TRBJ1-1; D uncertain. V lost 4 bases to trimming and J lost 1 base, with 14 bases between them. CDR1 SGHRS and CDR2 YFSETQ come from the germline V gene. The CDR3 has 15 residues. The CDR3 is CASSGFGPENTEAFF. CDR3 in DNA: TGCGCCAGCAGCGGGTTTGGGCCGGAGAACACTGAAGCTTTCTTT.

This clonotype has a count of ten or more. The CDR3 region is CASSPGQFEQFF. Written as DNA, the CDR3 is TGTGCCAGCAGCCCGGGACAGTTTGAGCAGTTCTTC. V usage is TRBV5-6 and J usage is TRBJ2-1; TRBD1 agrees at 7 bases. V was clipped by 4 bases and J by 9 bases; unmatched bases: 4. CDR3 length: 12 residues. Germline V gene lookup returns CDR1 SGHDT and CDR2 YYEEEE. The full variable domain, rest sourced from reference TRBV5-6 and TRBJ2-1, is DAGVTQSPTHLIKTRGQQVTLRCSPKSGHDTVSWYQQALGQGPQFIFQYYEEEERQRGNFPDRFSGHQFPNYSSELNVNALLLGDSALYLCASSPGQFEQFFGPGTRLTVL.

This chain links TRBV6-2 or TRBV6-3 with TRBJ2-3, with D perhaps TRBD1 (6 bases). V lost 5 bases and J lost 7, with 22 bases in between. CDR1 MNHEY and CDR2 SVGEGT come from the germline V gene. The CDR3 contains 16 residues. The CDR3 DNA is TGTGCCAGCAGTACCCAACTTAGACAGGTTGGGAATACGCAGTATTTT. Translating it yields CASSTQLRQVGNTQYF.